This T cell receptor beta chain was identified in a study of OX40 agonist ivuxolimab in advanced cancers. Trimming removed 6 bases from V and 3 bases from J; junction bases left unmatched: 7. The CDR3 covers 15 residues. The germline CDR1 and CDR2 sequences are SGHAT and FQNNGV. This table comes from immunoSEQ multiplex PCR, and its TCRdb copy is limited to in-frame clones, with some not included. Altogether about 68,000 clones are present, 65% to 90% being singletons, with the ten largest covering more than 1.4%. This clonotype was obtained from an adult with an advanced solid tumor such as melanoma, head and neck, liver or kidney cancer. The genes are TRBV11-2 and TRBJ2-3; TRBD1 agrees at 9 bases. This material consisted of CD4+ or CD8+ T cells sorted from blood, taken in a trial of the OX40 agonist ivuxolimab. DNA for the CDR3: TGTGCCAGCAGTTTACAGGGGGCTCGGACAGATACGCAGTATTTT. It codes for CASSLQGARTDTQYF.